These 13 T cell receptor beta chains were sequenced from one sample in a study of cytomegalovirus exposure and HLA in healthy donors. The PCR employed 60 Vbeta primers together with 13 Jbeta primers. This table comes from immunoSEQ multiplex PCR, and its TCRdb copy is limited to in-frame clones, with some not included. This sample has around 88,000 clones; around 74% occur once, and the top ten carry approximately 1.8%. Sample: PBMCs. The receptors were gathered from a male donor in good health and CMV-seronegative.

The V gene is TRBV5-1, the J gene TRBJ2-7, with 7 bases aligning to TRBD1. The length of the CDR3 is 17 residues. Germline V CDR1 and CDR2: SGHRS, YFSETQ. V lost 1 base, J lost 2 bases, and 12 bases stayed unmatched. CDR3 protein: CASSLTTGFVAPYEQYF. The CDR3 DNA follows: TGCGCCAGCAGCTTGACGACAGGGTTTGTCGCCCCCTACGAGCAGTACTTC.

The rearrangement joins TRBV5-6 to TRBJ1-5, with 7 bases aligning to TRBD1. The CDR3 spans 15 residues. Germline CDR1 reads SGHDT; CDR2 reads YYEEEE. Trimming at V came to 3 bases and at J to 6 bases, leaving 9 bases not matched to a gene. The CDR3 DNA reads TGTGCCAGCAGCTCGGCAGGGGGGCTCGGTCAGCCCCAGCATTTT. Translated, it gives CASSSAGGLGQPQHF.

With respect to this clone: The sample holds other DNA sequences that translate to the same CDR3. J is TRBJ2-7 and V is TRBV19, with 9 bases identical to TRBD1. The germline V gene has CDR1 LNHDA and CDR2 SQIVND (reference sequence). The CDR3 totals 15 residues. V dropped 6 bases and J dropped 0; count of bases not matched to a gene: 6. CDR3 sequence reads: CASRQGQGVSYEQYF. In nucleotides, the CDR3 is TGTGCCAGTAGGCAGGGACAGGGAGTCTCCTACGAGCAGTACTTC.

This rearrangement joins TRBV4-1 to TRBJ2-5; a weak D match, TRBD2 (6 bases). The last part of the DNA fits TRBJ2-7 better; the J call may be wrong. The germline CDR1 and CDR2 sequences are MGHRA and YSYEKL. The CDR3 has 16 residues. CDR3 in amino acids: CASSQGSGWSSYEQYF. CDR3 coding DNA: TGCGCCAGCAGCCAAGGTAGCGGTTGGAGCTCCTACGAGCAGTACTTC.

The J gene is TRBJ2-3, the V gene TRBV18; the D gene is possibly TRBD1 (5 bases). The germline V gene has CDR1 KGHSH and CDR2 LQKENI. This CDR3 is built from 14 residues. The V end was cut by 2 bases, the J end by 3 bases, with 9 bases between. CDR3 sequence (DNA): TGTGCCAGCTCACCATCAGGGTTAACAGATACGCAGTATTTT. Translated, it gives CASSPSGLTDTQYF.

This chain links TRBV29-1 with TRBJ2-2, with 9 bases that match TRBD1. The junction had 6 bases not matched to a gene; V was cut back by 7 bases and J by 6 bases. The germline CDR1 and CDR2 sequences are SQVTM and ANQGSEA. This CDR3 region has 13 residues. Here the CDR3 reads CSAGTGLSGELFF. The CDR3 DNA sequence: TGCAGCGCCGGGACAGGGCTATCCGGGGAGCTGTTTTTT.

This chain uses TRBV6-6 with TRBJ2-3; D is unresolved. Germline V gene sequence: CDR1 MNHNY, CDR2 SVGAGI (reference sequence). Trimming left V 11 bases short and J 4 bases short, with 16 bases between. This CDR3 has 13 amino acids. CDR3 amino acids: CACSWSVPDTQYF. In DNA form, the CDR3 reads TGTGCCTGCTCTTGGTCAGTCCCAGATACGCAGTATTTT.

The CDR3 loop is CASSYRAGEGETQYF. The DNA of the CDR3 is TGTGCCAGCAGCTATCGTGCGGGAGAGGGGGAGACCCAGTACTTC. The gene calls are TRBV7-9 and TRBJ2-5; 7 bases fit TRBD2. CDR3 length equals 15 residues. Germline lookup yields CDR1 SEHNR and CDR2 FQNEAQ (reference sequence). The junction had 10 bases not matched to a gene; V was cut back by 4 bases and J by 5 bases.

V is TRBV27 and J is TRBJ2-2; tentatively, D is TRBD2 (5 bases). Trimming cost V 3 bases and J 7 bases, with 12 bases left between them. Per germline, CDR1 MNHEY and CDR2 SMNVEV (reference sequence). The CDR3 loop spans 14 amino acids. In DNA form, the CDR3 reads TGTGCCAGCAGTTTCCAGCTTCGGGGCGGGGAGCTGTTTTTT. This encodes CASSFQLRGGELFF.

The V gene is TRBV25-1, the J gene TRBJ2-7; D is possibly TRBD1 (5 bases). V shed 7 bases and J shed 0 bases, with 10 bases lying between them. Germline V gives CDR1 MGHDK, CDR2 SYGVNS. The CDR3 is made up of 13 amino acids. CDR3 coding DNA: TGTGCCAGCACAGGGCATATCTCCTACGAGCAGTACTTC. It encodes CASTGHISYEQYF.

The rearrangement links TRBV11-3 to TRBJ2-1, with 7 bases lining up with TRBD2. V was pared by 2 bases and J by 8 bases, with 9 bases of the junction left unmatched. The CDR3 loop spans 15 amino acids. CDR1 and CDR2 (germline): SGHNT, YENEEA. In DNA form, the CDR3 reads TGTGCCAGCAGCTTAAGGGGAGGGGCTGCGTATGAGCAGTTCTTC. Its translation is CASSLRGGAAYEQFF.

This chain joins TRBV7-6 and TRBJ2-7, with TRBD2 matching over 11 bases. CDR3 length equals 18 residues. CDR1 is SGHVS and CDR2 is FNYEAQ in the germline V gene. V lost 2 bases, J lost 1 base, and 10 bases stayed unmatched. CDR3 residues: CASSLRPAGTSGSYEQYF. CDR3 coding DNA: TGTGCCAGCAGCTTACGGCCAGCCGGGACTAGCGGTTCCTACGAGCAGTACTTC. The full variable domain, in which reference TRBV7-6 and TRBJ2-7 provide the parts outside the CDR3, is GAGVSQSPRYKVTKRGQDVALRCDPISGHVSLYWYRQALGQGPEFLTYFNYEAQQDKSGLPNDRFSAERPEGSISTLTIQRTEQRDSAMYRCASSLRPAGTSGSYEQYFGPGTRLTVT.

The chain recombines TRBV5-5 with TRBJ1-5, with D hard to call. Germline CDR1 is SGHKS and CDR2 is YYEKEE (reference sequence). Trimming shortened V by 4 bases and J by 2 bases, and 13 bases separated the two germline ends. This CDR3 is 15 amino acids long. Here the CDR3 DNA reads TGTGCCAGCAGCCAAGATCGGGGAGGCAATCAGCCCCAGCATTTT. Translating gives CASSQDRGGNQPQHF.